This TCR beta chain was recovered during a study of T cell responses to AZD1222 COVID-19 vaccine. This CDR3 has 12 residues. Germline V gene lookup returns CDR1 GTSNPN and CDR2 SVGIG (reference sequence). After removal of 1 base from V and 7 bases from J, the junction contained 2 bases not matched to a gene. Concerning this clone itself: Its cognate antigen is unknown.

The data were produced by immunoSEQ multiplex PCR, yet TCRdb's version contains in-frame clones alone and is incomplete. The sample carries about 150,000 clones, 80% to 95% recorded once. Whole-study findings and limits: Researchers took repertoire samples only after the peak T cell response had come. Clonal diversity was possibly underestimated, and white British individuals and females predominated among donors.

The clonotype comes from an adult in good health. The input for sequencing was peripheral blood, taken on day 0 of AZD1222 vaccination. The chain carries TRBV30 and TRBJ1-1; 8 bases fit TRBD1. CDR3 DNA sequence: TGTGCCTGGAGTGGACAGGGGATTGAAGCTTTCTTT. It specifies CAWSGQGIEAFF. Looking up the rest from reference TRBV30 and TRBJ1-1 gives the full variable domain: SQTIHQWPATLVQPVGSPLSLECTVEGTSNPNLYWYRQAAGRGLQLLFYSVGIGQISSEVPQNLSASRPQDRQFILSSKKLLLSDSGFYLCAWSGQGIEAFFGQGTRLTVV.